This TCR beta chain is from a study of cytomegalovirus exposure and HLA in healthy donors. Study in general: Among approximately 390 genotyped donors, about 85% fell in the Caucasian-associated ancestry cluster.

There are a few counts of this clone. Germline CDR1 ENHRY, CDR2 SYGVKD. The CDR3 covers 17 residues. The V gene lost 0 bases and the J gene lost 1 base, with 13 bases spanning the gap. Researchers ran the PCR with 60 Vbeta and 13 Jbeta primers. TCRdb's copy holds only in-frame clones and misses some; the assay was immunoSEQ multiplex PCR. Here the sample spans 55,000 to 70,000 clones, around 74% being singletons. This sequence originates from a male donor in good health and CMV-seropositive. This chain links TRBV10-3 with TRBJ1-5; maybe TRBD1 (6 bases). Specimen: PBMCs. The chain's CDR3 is CAISESGRGLSNQPQHF. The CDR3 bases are TGTGCCATCAGTGAGTCTGGCAGGGGCCTAAGCAATCAGCCCCAGCATTTT.